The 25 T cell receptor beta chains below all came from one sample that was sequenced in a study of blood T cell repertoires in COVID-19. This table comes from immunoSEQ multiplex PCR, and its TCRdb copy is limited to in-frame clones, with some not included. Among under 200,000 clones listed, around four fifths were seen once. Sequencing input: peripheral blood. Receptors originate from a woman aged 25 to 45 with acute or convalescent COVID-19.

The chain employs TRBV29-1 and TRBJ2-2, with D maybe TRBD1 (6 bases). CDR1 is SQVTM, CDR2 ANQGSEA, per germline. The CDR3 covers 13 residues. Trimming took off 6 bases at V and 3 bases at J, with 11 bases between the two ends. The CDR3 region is CSVRQADTGELFF. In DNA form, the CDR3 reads TGCAGCGTCAGACAGGCGGACACCGGGGAGCTGTTTTTT.

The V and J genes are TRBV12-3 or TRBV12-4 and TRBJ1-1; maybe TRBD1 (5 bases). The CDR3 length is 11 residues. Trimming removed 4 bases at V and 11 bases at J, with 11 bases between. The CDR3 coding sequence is TGTGCCAGCAGTTACGGGGGGGATGCTTTCTTT. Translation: CASSYGGDAFF.

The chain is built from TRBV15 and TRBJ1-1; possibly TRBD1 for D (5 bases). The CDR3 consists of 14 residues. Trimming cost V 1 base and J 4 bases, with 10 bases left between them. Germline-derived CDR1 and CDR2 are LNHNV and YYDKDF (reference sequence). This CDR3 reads CATSRAQGSTEAFF. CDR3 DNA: TGTGCCACCAGCAGAGCCCAGGGTAGCACTGAAGCTTTCTTT.

CDR3 sequence (DNA): TGTGCCAGCAGCTTAGTTTCGACTAGCGGCTACGAGCAGTACTTC. Its protein is CASSLVSTSGYEQYF. The genes are TRBV11-2 and TRBJ2-7, with 9 bases that match TRBD2. This CDR3 region has 15 residues. Germline V gene data show CDR1 as SGHAT and CDR2 as FQNNGV. V gave up 1 base and J gave up 3 bases; unmatched junction bases: 4.

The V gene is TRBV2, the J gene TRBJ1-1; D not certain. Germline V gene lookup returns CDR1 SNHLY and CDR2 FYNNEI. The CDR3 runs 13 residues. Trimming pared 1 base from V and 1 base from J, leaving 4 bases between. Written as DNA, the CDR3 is TGTGCCAGCAGTGAAGGGCCGAACACTGAAGCTTTCTTT. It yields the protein CASSEGPNTEAFF.

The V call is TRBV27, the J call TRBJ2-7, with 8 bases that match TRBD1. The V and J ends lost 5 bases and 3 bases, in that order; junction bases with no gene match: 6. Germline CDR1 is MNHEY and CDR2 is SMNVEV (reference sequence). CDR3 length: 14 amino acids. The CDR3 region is CASSLIQGDYEQYF. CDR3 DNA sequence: TGTGCCAGCAGTCTAATACAGGGGGACTACGAGCAGTACTTC.

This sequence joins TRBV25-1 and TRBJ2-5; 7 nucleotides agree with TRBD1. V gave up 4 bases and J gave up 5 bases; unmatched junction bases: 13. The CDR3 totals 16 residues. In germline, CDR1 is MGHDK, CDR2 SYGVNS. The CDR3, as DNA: TGTGCCAGCAGTGCACTGTTGACAGGGCTAGGGGAGACCCAGTACTTC. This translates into CASSALLTGLGETQYF.

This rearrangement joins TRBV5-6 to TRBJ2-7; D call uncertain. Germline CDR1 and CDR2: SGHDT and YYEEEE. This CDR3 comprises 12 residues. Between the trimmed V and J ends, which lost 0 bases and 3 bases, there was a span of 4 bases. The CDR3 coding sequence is TGTGCCAGCAGCTTGGACAACTACGAGCAGTACTTC. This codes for CASSLDNYEQYF.

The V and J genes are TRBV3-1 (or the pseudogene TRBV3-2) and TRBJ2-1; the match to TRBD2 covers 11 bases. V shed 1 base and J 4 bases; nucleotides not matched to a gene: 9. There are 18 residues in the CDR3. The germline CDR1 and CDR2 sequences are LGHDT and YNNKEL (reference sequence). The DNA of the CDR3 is TGTGCCAGCAGCCAAGCCGTACTAGCGGGAGCGTGGTACAATGAGCAGTTCTTC. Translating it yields CASSQAVLAGAWYNEQFF.

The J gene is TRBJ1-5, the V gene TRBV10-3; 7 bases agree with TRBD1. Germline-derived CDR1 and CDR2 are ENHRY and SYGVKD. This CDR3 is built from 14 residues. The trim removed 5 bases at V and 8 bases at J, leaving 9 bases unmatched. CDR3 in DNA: TGTGCCATCAGTCATACAGGGGTATCGGAGCCCCAGCATTTT. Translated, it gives CAISHTGVSEPQHF.

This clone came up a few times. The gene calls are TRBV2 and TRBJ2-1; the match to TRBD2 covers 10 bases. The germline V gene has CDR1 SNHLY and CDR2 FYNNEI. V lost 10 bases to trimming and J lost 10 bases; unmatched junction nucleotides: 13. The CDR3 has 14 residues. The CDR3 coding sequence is TGTGCCACCCAAAGCGGGGGGGCATCAGTCGAGCAGTTCTTC. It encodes CATQSGGASVEQFF.

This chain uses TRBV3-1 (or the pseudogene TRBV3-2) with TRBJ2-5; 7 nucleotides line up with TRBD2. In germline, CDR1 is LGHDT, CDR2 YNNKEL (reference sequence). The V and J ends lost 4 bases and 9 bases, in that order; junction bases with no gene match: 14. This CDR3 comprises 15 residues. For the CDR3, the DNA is TGTGCCAGCAGCCGTCCCGGGACTACCCATGGGGCCCAGTACTTC. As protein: CASSRPGTTHGAQYF.

The CDR3 sequence is CASSPKSSSYNSPLHF. In DNA, the CDR3 is TGTGCCAGCTCACCGAAGTCGAGCTCCTATAATTCACCCCTCCACTTT. The chain joins TRBV18 to TRBJ1-6; D not resolved. Deletions cut 3 bases from V and 0 bases from J, with 9 bases between. CDR3 length equals 16 residues. CDR1 and CDR2 from the germline V gene are KGHSH and LQKENI.

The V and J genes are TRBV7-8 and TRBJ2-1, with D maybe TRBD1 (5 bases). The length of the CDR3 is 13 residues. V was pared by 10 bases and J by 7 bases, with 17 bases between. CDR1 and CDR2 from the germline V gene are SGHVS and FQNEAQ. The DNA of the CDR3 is TGTGCCATTATGAGGCCCCCAGGGAATGAGCAGTTCTTC. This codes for CAIMRPPGNEQFF.

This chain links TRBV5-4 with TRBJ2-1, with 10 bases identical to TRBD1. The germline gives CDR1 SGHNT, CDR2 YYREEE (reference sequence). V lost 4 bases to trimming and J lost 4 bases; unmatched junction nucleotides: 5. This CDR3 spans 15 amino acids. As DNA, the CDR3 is TGTGCCAGCAGCACGGACAGGGGGGTTTACAATGAGCAGTTCTTC. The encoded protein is CASSTDRGVYNEQFF.

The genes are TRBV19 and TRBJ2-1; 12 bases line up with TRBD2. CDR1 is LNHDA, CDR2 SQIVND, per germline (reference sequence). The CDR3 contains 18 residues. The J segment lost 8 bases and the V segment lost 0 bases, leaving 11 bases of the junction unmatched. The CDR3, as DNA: TGTGCCAGTAGTATAGATTGGGCTAGCGGGAGGGCCAAGGATGAGCAGTTCTTC. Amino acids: CASSIDWASGRAKDEQFF. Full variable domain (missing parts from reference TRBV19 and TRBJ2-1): DGGITQSPKYLFRKEGQNVTLSCEQNLNHDAMYWYRQDPGQGLRLIYYSQIVNDFQKGDIAEGYSVSREKKESFPLTVTSAQKNPTAFYLCASSIDWASGRAKDEQFFGPGTRLTVL.

In DNA, the CDR3 is TGTGCCAGCAGCCCTTATAGCGGGGGGGCCTTATATACGCAGTATTTT. Translation gives CASSPYSGGALYTQYF. The V call is TRBV9, the J call TRBJ2-3; 11 positions match TRBD2. With 4 bases clipped from V and 7 bases from J, the junction kept 11 bases outside the gene matches. CDR1 SGDLS and CDR2 YYNGEE come from the germline V gene. CDR3 length equals 16 residues.

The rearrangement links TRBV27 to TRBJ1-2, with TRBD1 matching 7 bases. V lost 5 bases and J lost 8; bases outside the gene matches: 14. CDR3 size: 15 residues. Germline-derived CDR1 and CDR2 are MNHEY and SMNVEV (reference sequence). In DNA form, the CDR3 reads TGTGCCAGCAGTACGACAGGGATGGGCTCGGGGGGCTACACCTTC. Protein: CASSTTGMGSGGYTF.

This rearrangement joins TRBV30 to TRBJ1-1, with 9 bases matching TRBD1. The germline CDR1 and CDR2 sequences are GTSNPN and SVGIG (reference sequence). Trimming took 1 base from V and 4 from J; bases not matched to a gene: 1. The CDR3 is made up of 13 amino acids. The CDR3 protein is CAWSGQGGTEAFF. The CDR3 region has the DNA TGTGCCTGGAGTGGACAGGGGGGCACTGAAGCTTTCTTT.

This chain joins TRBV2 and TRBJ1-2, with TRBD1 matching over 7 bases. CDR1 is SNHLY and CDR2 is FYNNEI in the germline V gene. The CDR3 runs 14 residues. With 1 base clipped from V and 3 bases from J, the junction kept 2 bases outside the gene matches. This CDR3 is CASSEGTGYYGYTF. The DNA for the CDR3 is TGTGCCAGCAGTGAAGGGACAGGCTACTATGGCTACACCTTC.

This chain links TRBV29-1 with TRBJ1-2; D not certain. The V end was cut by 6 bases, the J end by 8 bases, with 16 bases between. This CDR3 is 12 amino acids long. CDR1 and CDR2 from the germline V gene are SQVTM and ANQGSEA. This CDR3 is CSVEYGFAGYTF. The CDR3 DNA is TGCAGCGTGGAGTATGGGTTCGCGGGCTACACCTTC.

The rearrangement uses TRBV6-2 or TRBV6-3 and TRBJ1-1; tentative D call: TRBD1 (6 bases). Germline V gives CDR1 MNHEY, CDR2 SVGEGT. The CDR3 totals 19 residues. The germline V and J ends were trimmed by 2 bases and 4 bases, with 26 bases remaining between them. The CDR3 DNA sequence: TGTGCCAGCAGTTACGCCATTGCCGGGACAAGTCACCCCAGCACTGAAGCTTTCTTT. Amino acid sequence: CASSYAIAGTSHPSTEAFF.

As DNA, the CDR3 is TGTGCCAGCAGCGTAGCTACGGGGGATCTCTATGGCTACACCTTC. Residues: CASSVATGDLYGYTF. The V call is TRBV9, the J call TRBJ1-2, with D perhaps TRBD1 (5 bases). Germline V gene sequence: CDR1 SGDLS, CDR2 YYNGEE. Trimming took 0 bases from V and 4 from J, leaving 13 bases between them. The CDR3 is 15 amino acids.

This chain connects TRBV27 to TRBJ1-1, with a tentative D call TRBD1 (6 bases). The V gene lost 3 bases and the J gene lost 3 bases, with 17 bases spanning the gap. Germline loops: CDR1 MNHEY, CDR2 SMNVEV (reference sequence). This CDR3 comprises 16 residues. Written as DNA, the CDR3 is TGTGCCAGCAGTTTCCGAAACAGGGTTCGCGACACTGAAGCTTTCTTT. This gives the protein CASSFRNRVRDTEAFF.

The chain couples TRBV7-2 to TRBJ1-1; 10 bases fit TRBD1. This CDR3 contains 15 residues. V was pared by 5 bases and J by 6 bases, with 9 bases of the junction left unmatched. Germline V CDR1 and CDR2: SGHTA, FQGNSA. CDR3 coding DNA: TGTGCCAGCAGCCTTATCGGACAGGGGGGAGCTGAAGCTTTCTTT. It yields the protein CASSLIGQGGAEAFF.